This T cell receptor beta chain was retrieved from a study of OX40 agonist ivuxolimab in advanced cancers. At the level of the study: Those enrolled were 70% to 85% male, with a mean age of about 66 years and ages from roughly 20 to 90. Three individuals attained partial responses, comprising one hepatocellular carcinoma case and two cutaneous melanoma cases.

A remark on this clone: The target antigen is unknown.

TCRdb's copy holds only in-frame clones and misses some; the assay was immunoSEQ multiplex PCR. The sample carries about 20,000 clones, about four fifths recorded once. Study-level points and caveats: CD8+ T cells showed, on average, more clonal expansion than CD4+ cells.

Trimming took 3 bases from V and 2 from J, leaving 13 bases between them. Germline V gene data show CDR1 as GTSNPN and CDR2 as SVGIG (reference sequence). CDR3 length: 14 amino acids. Specimen: CD4+ or CD8+ T cells sorted from blood, collected in a trial of the OX40 agonist ivuxolimab. This receptor was identified in an adult with an advanced solid tumor such as melanoma, head and neck, liver or kidney cancer. V gene TRBV30 combines with J gene TRBJ2-5; D not resolved. The CDR3 DNA reads TGTGCCTGGAGCCCCGGCACGGTGCAAGAGACCCAGTACTTC. This encodes CAWSPGTVQETQYF.